This entry lists 9 T cell receptor beta chains sequenced from one sample in a study of blood T cell repertoires in COVID-19. TCRdb's table, derived via immunoSEQ multiplex PCR, lists solely in-frame clones and lacks some. The repertoire has 100,000 to 140,000 clones, 75% to 95% of them found once; the top ten carry less than 1.5%. Sequenced input: peripheral blood. The receptors were sampled from a young woman with acute or convalescent COVID-19.

This sequence joins TRBV19 and TRBJ1-2; 8 bases fit TRBD1. This CDR3 comprises 13 residues. Germline values: CDR1 LNHDA, CDR2 SQIVND (reference sequence). J was trimmed by 8 bases and V by 5 bases; bases with no gene match: 7. The CDR3 DNA sequence: TGTGCCAGTAGTTACAACCAGGGGGCCGGCTACACCTTC. It is translated as CASSYNQGAGYTF.

This clone was counted a few times. The chain combines TRBV11-1 with TRBJ1-2; 7 bases line up with TRBD1. The V and J ends lost 2 bases and 3 bases, in that order; junction bases with no gene match: 6. Germline lookup yields CDR1 SGHAT and CDR2 FQDESV (reference sequence). This CDR3 is built from 15 residues. The CDR3 region is CASSLQGGLDYGYTF. CDR3 coding DNA: TGTGCCAGCAGCTTACAGGGGGGCCTTGACTATGGCTACACCTTC.

The chain uses TRBV21-1 and TRBJ2-3; TRBD2 is the table's D call and was not checked against the DNA. TRBV21-1 is shown as a pseudogene. The CDR3 is 15 residues long. CDR3 bases: TGTGCCAGCAGCACGAAGCGGGAGGGCACAGATACGCAGTATTTT. Translated: CASSTKREGTDTQYF.

The V gene is TRBV4-1, the J gene TRBJ2-3; 7 bases map to TRBD2. J gave up 4 bases and V 1 base, and 5 bases lay outside the gene matches. In germline, CDR1 is MGHRA, CDR2 YSYEKL. The CDR3 consists of 15 residues. The CDR3 here is CASSQGREGPDTQYF. CDR3 DNA sequence: TGCGCCAGCAGCCAAGGCAGGGAGGGCCCAGATACGCAGTATTTT.

This chain uses TRBV28 with TRBJ2-3; maybe TRBD1 (5 bases). The CDR3 has 16 residues. Trimming removed 4 bases from V and 2 bases from J, with 16 bases in between. Germline loops: CDR1 MDHEN, CDR2 SYDVKM. The CDR3 here is CASSWTTIYYTDTQYF. In nucleotides, the CDR3 is TGTGCCAGCAGTTGGACAACCATATACTACACAGATACGCAGTATTTT.

The chain joins TRBV21-1 to TRBJ1-1; the table's D call of TRBD1 was not tested on the DNA. TRBV21-1 is labeled a pseudogene. CDR3 size: 14 residues. The CDR3 loop reads CASSKGSGYTEAFF. The DNA of the CDR3 is TGTGCCAGCAGCAAAGGGTCAGGGTACACTGAAGCTTTCTTT.

In DNA, the CDR3 is TGTGCCAGCAGTTTTTCGGACAGCCAGCCCTCCACCTTC. Translated, it gives CASSFSDSQPSTF. The chain combines TRBV12-3 or TRBV12-4 with TRBJ1-2; D perhaps matches TRBD1 (6 bases). The CDR3 consists of 13 residues. Trimming pared 3 bases from V and 13 bases from J, leaving 18 bases between.

J is TRBJ2-7 and V is TRBV2; 7 bases agree with TRBD1. The V gene's germline CDR1 is SNHLY and CDR2 FYNNEI. V was pared by 8 bases and J by 4 bases, with 5 bases of the junction left unmatched. This CDR3 region has 12 residues. This chain's CDR3 is CASGTGVYEQYF. CDR3 in DNA: TGTGCCAGCGGAACAGGGGTTTACGAGCAGTACTTC. Combining the CDR3 with reference TRBV2 and TRBJ2-7 gives the whole variable domain EPEVTQTPSHQVTQMGQEVILRCVPISNHLYFYWYRQILGQKVEFLVSFYNNEISEKSEIFDDQFSVERPDGSNFTLKIRSTKLEDSAMYFCASGTGVYEQYFGPGTRLTVT.

The gene calls are TRBV4-1 and TRBJ1-3, with 7 bases lining up with TRBD1. Germline lookup yields CDR1 MGHRA and CDR2 YSYEKL. This CDR3 has 17 residues. V lost 0 bases, J lost 2 bases, and 7 bases stayed unmatched. The CDR3 is CASSQDSGQRTGNTIYF. CDR3 DNA sequence: TGCGCCAGCAGCCAAGATTCGGGACAGCGAACTGGAAACACCATATATTTT.